This T cell receptor (beta chain) was captured in a study of human T cells and chemical hapten exposure. Study-level results: TCRs exceeding 1 in 1000 frequency stayed unchanged with DPC sensitization.

Germline V gives CDR1 SGHTA, CDR2 FQGTGA. Trimming pared 1 base from V and 2 bases from J, leaving 7 bases between. The CDR3 has 14 residues. Time point specified: patch test 3, about 24 weeks after DPC sensitization. The treatment here: therapeutic diphenylcyclopropenone sensitization with weekly scalp DPC. Concerning this clonotype: Its target is not known.

A single record per CDR3 protein comes from TCRdb applying MiXCR to the RACE reads. The data show roughly 100,000 distinct CDR3 sequences, with less than 40% seen just once and about 2.7% held by the top ten. The rearrangement uses TRBV7-3 and TRBJ2-3; no firm D call. The material was whole blood, obtained in connection with sensitization to the hapten diphenylcyclopropenone (DPC). The clonotype originates from a man in his forties with alopecia areata. Some clones in this sample may be carry-over from other donors' samples. CDR3 nucleotides: TGTGCCAGCAGCTTAAAATCGGCCACAGATACGCAGTATTTT. Its protein is CASSLKSATDTQYF. The full variable domain, with the rest looked up from reference TRBV7-3 and TRBJ2-3, is GAGVSQTPSNKVTEKGKYVELRCDPISGHTALYWYRQSLGQGPEFLIYFQGTGAADDSGLPNDRFFAVRPEGSVSTLKIQRTERGDSAVYLCASSLKSATDTQYFGPGTRLTVL.